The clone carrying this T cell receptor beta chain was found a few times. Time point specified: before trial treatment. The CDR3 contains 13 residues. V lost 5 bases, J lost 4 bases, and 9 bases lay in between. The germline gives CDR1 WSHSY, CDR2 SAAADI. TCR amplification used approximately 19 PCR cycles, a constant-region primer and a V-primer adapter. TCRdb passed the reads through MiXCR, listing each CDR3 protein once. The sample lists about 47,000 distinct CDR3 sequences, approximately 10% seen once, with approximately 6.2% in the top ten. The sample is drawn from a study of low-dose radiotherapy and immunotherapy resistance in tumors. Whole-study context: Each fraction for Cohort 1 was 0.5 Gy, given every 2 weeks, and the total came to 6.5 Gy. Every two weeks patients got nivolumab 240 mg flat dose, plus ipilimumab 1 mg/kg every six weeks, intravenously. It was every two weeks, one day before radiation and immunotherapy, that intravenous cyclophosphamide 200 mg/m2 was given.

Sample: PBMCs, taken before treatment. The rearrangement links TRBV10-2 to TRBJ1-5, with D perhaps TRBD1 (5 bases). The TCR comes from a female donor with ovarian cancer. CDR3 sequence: CASSSGLNQPQHF. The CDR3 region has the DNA TGCGCCAGCAGTTCAGGGTTGAATCAGCCCCAGCATTTT.